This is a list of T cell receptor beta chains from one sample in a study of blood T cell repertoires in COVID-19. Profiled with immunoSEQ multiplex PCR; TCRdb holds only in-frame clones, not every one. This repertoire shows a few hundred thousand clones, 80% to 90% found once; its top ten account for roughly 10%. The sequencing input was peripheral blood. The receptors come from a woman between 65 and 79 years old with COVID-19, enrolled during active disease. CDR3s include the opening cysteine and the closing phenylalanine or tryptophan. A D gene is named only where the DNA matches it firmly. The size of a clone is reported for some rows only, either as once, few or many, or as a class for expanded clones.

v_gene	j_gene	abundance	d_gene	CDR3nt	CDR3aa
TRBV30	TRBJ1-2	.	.	TGTGCCTGGAGTGCGGGGGGCGGCTATGGCTACACCTTC	CAWSAGGGYGYTF
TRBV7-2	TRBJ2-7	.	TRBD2	TGTGCCAGCAGCCCTCAGGCGGGAGGTTACGAGCAGTACTTC	CASSPQAGGYEQYF
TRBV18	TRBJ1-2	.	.	TGTGCCAGCTCACTAGACAGCTACTCCTATGGCTACACCTTC	CASSLDSYSYGYTF
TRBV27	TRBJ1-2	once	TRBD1	TGTGCCAGCAGTACGACAGGGAGACCTACTCATGGCTACACCTTC	CASSTTGRPTHGYTF
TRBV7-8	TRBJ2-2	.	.	TGTGCCAGCAGCTTAGCCCCAGTGAACACCGGGGAGCTGTTTTTT	CASSLAPVNTGELFF
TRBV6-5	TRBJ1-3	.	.	TGTGCCAGCGGGACATACTCTGGAAACACCATATATTTT	CASGTYSGNTIYF
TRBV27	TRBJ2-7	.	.	TGTGCCAGCAGTTACGGACACACCTTGGACGAGCAGTACTTC	CASSYGHTLDEQYF
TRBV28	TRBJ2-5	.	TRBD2	TGTGCCAGCAATGGGGCGGGAGCTGAGGAGACCCAGTACTTC	CASNGAGAEETQYF
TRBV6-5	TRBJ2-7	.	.	TGTGCCAGCATCTTAGCTGTTGAGGGTTTCTACGAGCAGTACTTC	CASILAVEGFYEQYF
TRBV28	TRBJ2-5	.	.	TGTGCCACCAGAGGTGGGGGATCAAGCGGGCTCCAAGAGACCCAGTACTTC	CATRGGGSSGLQETQYF
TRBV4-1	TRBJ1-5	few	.	TGCGCCAGCAGCCAAGAAGTGACAGGTGATCAGCCCCAGCATTTT	CASSQEVTGDQPQHF
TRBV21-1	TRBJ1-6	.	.	TGTGCCAGCAGCTCTCGGCCAAAGGACTCTTCCTCCTATAATTCACCCCTCCACTTT	CASSSRPKDSSSYNSPLHF
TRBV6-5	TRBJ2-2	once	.	TGTGCCAGCAGCGTTAGCGACACCGGGGAGCTGTTTTTT	CASSVSDTGELFF
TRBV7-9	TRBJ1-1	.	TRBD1	TGTGCCAGCAGTCGAACAGGGGGCCTGGGGAACACTGAAGCTTTCTTT	CASSRTGGLGNTEAFF
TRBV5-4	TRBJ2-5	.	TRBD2	TGTGCCAGCAGCTTGGGGGGAGCGGGGGTTGGAGAGACCCAGTACTTC	CASSLGGAGVGETQYF
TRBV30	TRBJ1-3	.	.	TGTGCCTGGAGTTTGCTTGAAATATACAGAAACACCATATATTTT	CAWSLLEIYRNTIYF
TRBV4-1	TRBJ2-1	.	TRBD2	TGCGCCAGCAGCCCTAGGTCTAGCGGGAGCTATGAGCAGTTCTTC	CASSPRSSGSYEQFF
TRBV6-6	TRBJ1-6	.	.	TGTGCCAGCAGCTTGGGGTTGGCAGGGAATAATTCACCCCTCCACTTT	CASSLGLAGNNSPLHF
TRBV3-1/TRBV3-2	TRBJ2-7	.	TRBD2	TGTGCCAGCAGCCAAGAGGGGGGGAAGTACGAGCAGTACTTC	CASSQEGGKYEQYF
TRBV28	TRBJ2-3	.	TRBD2	TGTGCCAGCAGTCTCGCTAGCGGGGGCCGTAGCACAGATACGCAGTATTTT	CASSLASGGRSTDTQYF
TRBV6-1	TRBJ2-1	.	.	TGTGCCAGCAGTGAAGCGTCGGCGGGCGTTCCGCAGTTCTTC	CASSEASAGVPQFF
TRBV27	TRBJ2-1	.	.	TGTGCCAGCAGTTTCCCGGGAGACCTCTACAATGAGCAGTTCTTC	CASSFPGDLYNEQFF
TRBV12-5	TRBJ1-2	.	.	TGTGCTAGTGGTTTGGTTAATAACGGGGGCTACACCTTC	CASGLVNNGGYTF
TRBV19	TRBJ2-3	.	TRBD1	TGTGCCAGTAGTGAAAACAGGGGGCGCGGAGATACGCAGTATTTT	CASSENRGRGDTQYF
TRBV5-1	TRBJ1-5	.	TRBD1	TGCGCCAGCAGCCCCAGGACAGGGGGCGATCAGCCCCAGCATTTT	CASSPRTGGDQPQHF
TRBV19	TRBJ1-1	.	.	TGTGCCAGTAGTACTCCCACTGAAGCTTTCTTT	CASSTPTEAFF
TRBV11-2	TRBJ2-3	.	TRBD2	TGTGCCAGCAGACATCCTAGCCTCGTGGGAGGGTTTAGCACAGATACGCAGTATTTT	CASRHPSLVGGFSTDTQYF
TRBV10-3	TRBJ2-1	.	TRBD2	TGTGCCATCAGTGGTAGCGGGAACCCTATCAATGAGCAGTTCTTC	CAISGSGNPINEQFF
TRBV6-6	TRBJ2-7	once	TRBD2	TGTGCCAGCAGTCCGCTAGCGGGATCCTACGAGCAGTACTTC	CASSPLAGSYEQYF
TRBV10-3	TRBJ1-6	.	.	TGTGCCATCAGTGAGTTTGACAGGCAACCCCTCCACTTT	CAISEFDRQPLHF
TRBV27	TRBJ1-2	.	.	TGTGCCAGCAGCACTGTAAAGGGGTCTACCAACTATGGCTACACCTTC	CASSTVKGSTNYGYTF
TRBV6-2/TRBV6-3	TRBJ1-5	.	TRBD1	TGTGCCAGCAGTTACCGAATAGGGACAGGTAATCAGCCCCAGCATTTT	CASSYRIGTGNQPQHF
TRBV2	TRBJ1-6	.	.	TGTGCCAGCATAACCACCCCTACAGGGCTGGGGCATTCACCCCTCCACTTT	CASITTPTGLGHSPLHF
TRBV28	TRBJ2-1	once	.	TGTGCCAGTTACCAGGGGGGCTCCAATGAGCAGTTCTTC	CASYQGGSNEQFF
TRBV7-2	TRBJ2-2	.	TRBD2	TGTGCCAGCAGCTTAAGCGGGAGAATCGGGACCGGGGAGCTGTTTTTT	CASSLSGRIGTGELFF